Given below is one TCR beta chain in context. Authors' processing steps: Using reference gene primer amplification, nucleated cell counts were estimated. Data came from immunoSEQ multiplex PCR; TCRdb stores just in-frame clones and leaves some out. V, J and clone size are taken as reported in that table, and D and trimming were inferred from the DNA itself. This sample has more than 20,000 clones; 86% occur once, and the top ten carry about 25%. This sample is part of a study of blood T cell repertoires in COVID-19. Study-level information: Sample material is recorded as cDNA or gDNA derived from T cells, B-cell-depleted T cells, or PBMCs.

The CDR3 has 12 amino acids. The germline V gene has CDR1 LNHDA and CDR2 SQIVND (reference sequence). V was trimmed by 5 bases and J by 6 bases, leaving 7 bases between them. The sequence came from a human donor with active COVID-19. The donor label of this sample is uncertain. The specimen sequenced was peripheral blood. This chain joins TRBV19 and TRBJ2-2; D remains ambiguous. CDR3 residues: CASSPGPGELFF. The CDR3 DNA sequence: TGTGCCAGTAGTCCAGGCCCCGGGGAGCTGTTTTTT. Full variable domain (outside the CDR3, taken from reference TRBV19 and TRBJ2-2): DGGITQSPKYLFRKEGQNVTLSCEQNLNHDAMYWYRQDPGQGLRLIYYSQIVNDFQKGDIAEGYSVSREKKESFPLTVTSAQKNPTAFYLCASSPGPGELFFGEGSRLTVL.